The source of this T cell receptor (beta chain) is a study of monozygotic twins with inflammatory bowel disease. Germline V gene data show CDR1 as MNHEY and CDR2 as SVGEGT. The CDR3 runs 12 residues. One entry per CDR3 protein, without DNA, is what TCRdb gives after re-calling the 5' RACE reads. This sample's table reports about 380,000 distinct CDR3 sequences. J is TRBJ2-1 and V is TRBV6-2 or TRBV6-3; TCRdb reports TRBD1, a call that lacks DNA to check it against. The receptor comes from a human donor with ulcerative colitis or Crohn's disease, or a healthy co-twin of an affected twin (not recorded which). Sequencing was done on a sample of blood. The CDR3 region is CASSNGGNEQFF.